This TCR beta chain was obtained from a study of blood T cell repertoires in COVID-19 (dated by TCRdb to 2020 to 2022). Turning to the overall study: Samples from collaborators originated in the United States, Italy and Spain and spanned both the acute and convalescent phases of COVID-19. The prospective study material was composed of cDNA or gDNA derived from T cells, B-cell-depleted T cells, or PBMCs. Subjects who had been exposed to COVID-19, were actively infected with it, or had recovered from it provided the deeply sampled blood TCRbeta repertoires that made up the dataset. The repertoires were released in a freely available public database intended as a resource for research on the immune response to SARS-CoV-2. Samples came from the ongoing ImmuneRACE study (first 160 participants) plus 1,254 subjects from 6 global collaborators. The sample metadata nearly always contained a de-identified subject ID, COVID-19 status, age in years and sex. Where available, HLA class I and class II types were obtained from metadata supplied by the sample provider rather than from assay-based typing. Overall results and qualifications from the work: The quantity of clinical and demographic metadata differed by source and by participant and was supplied without curation.

The immunoSEQ Assay, a bias-controlled multiplex PCR, was used to amplify TCRbeta CDR3 regions from genomic DNA. Per the authors' processing: The number of nucleated cells in each sample was estimated from the amplification of reference gene primers within the assay. To quantify the absolute abundance of each unique TCRbeta CDR3 rearrangement, sequence reads were collapsed and filtered. For each sample, productive Simpson clonality was calculated by taking the square root of Simpson's diversity index across productive rearrangements. TCRdb took over this immuneACCESS table, retaining in-frame rearrangements with V and J assigned. Such tables are incomplete; in checked studies, under half of the missing clones stem from an unresolved V gene, and the remainder is unexplained. V, J and clone size were drawn from that table, and D and trimming were deduced from the DNA. The sample table records some 150,000 clones; approximately 80% of these occur just once. The ten most abundant clones make up roughly 8.3% of the sample.

Via the germline V gene, CDR1 is SGDLS and CDR2 YYNGEE. From the cysteine through the phenylalanine, the CDR3 covers 14 amino acids. Only the CDR3 part of the read is kept: 42 bases, read in frame from the first base. Relative to germline, V is 4 bases shorter and J is 3 bases shorter, with 8 bases between their ends. Whole blood was collected in K2EDTA tubes by collaborating institutions according to the institutions' own protocols. For TCRbeta analysis, collaborators shipped samples as frozen whole blood, isolated PBMCs, or DNA extracted from either of those sample types. As regards this clone: Its antigen specificity is not known. Base qualities are not recorded, but no much larger clone differs from it by a single base.

The chain couples TRBV9 to TRBJ1-6, with no reliable assignment of the D segment. Sequences were obtained from peripheral blood. This clonotype was obtained from a woman older than 75 in a cohort sampled during active or convalescent COVID-19. The CDR3 region reads CASSLEVYNSPLHF. The nucleotide sequence reads TGTGCCAGCAGCCTGGAGGTCTATAATTCACCCCTCCACTTT.